One sample yielded the 24 T cell receptor beta chains listed below, sequenced in a study of T cells in women clearing cervical HPV infection. Produced via immunoSEQ multiplex PCR; TCRdb's table is partial and in-frame only. Its clone listing holds 23,000 or so clones. Sequencing was done on a sample of blood buffy coat. Every receptor here comes from a woman between 18 and 75 years old with a cervical HPV16 infection that either progressed to CIN3+ or cleared (not recorded which).

Details on this clone: The CDR3 end lies 3 residues beyond the end of the read and is filled in from the germline J gene. The genes are TRBV19 and TRBJ2-3; possible D gene TRBD2, 6 bases. The germline V gene has CDR1 LNHDA and CDR2 SQIVND (reference sequence). The CDR3 sequence is 17 residues long. Trimming cost V 6 bases and J 7 bases, with 26 bases left between them. CDR3 protein: CASREGRRTRFANTQYF. The part of the CDR3 DNA that was read is TGTGCCAGTAGGGAGGGGAGGAGAACGCGTTTTGCAAATACG.

CDR3 residues: CASSYKRERGGPSTDTQYF. The covered CDR3 bases are TGTGCCAGCAGTTATAAAAGGGAGCGGGGGGGTCCTAGCACAGATACG. The gene calls are TRBV6-8 and TRBJ2-3; TRBD2 matches 10 bases. Read sequence stops 3 residues before the CDR3 end, and the germline J gene provides the missing end. V was pared by 3 bases and J by 0 bases, with 12 bases of the junction left unmatched. CDR1 and CDR2 from the germline V gene are MNHGY and SAAAGT. This CDR3 contains 19 residues.

As concerns this clone: The read gets to within 3 residues of the CDR3 end, and the germline J gene fills in the rest. The V and J genes are TRBV5-1 and TRBJ1-6; possible D gene TRBD1, 6 bases. Germline CDR1 reads SGHRS; CDR2 reads YFSETQ. The length of the CDR3 is 16 residues. The covered CDR3 bases are TGCGCCAGCAGCAGTCTCGATGCCCCCGGACAGTCGACC. It translates to CASSSLDAPGQST. The full CDR3 sequence reads CASSSLDAPGQSTLHF.

As regards this clone: Read sequence stops 3 residues before the CDR3 end, and the germline J gene provides the missing end. This sequence joins TRBV13 and TRBJ2-2; 12 bases align to TRBD2. The CDR3 has 16 residues. Unmatched junction bases numbered 6, after V lost 6 bases and J lost 4 bases. Germline V CDR1 and CDR2: PRHDT, FYEKMQ (reference sequence). The DNA read from the CDR3 is TGTGCCAGCAGGAGACTAGCGGGAGTTTCCACCGGGGAG. It specifies CASRRLAGVSTGE. The full CDR3 reads CASRRLAGVSTGELFF. Together with reference TRBV13 and TRBJ2-2, the CDR3 gives the full variable domain: AAGVIQSPRHLIKEKRETATLKCYPIPRHDTVYWYQQGPGQDPQFLISFYEKMQSDKGSIPDRFSAQQFSDYHSELNMSSLELGDSALYFCASRRLAGVSTGELFFGEGSRLTVL.

A note on this clone: The sequenced fragment ends 3 residues before the CDR3 boundary, so the rest is inferred from the germline J gene. J is TRBJ1-5 and V is TRBV7-2; tentative D call: TRBD1 (6 bases). The CDR3 runs 15 residues. The V and J ends lost 1 base and 4 bases respectively, with 11 bases between them. The V gene's germline CDR1 is SGHTA and CDR2 FQGNSA. CDR3 in amino acids: CASSLGDISNQPQHF. The covered CDR3 bases are TGTGCCAGCAGCTTAGGGGACATCTCGAATCAGCCC.

Regarding this clone: The read ends 3 residues before the CDR3 terminus; that terminus is restored from the germline J gene. This chain uses TRBV30 with TRBJ2-7, with D possibly matching TRBD2 (6 bases). Trimming removed 4 bases from V and 1 base from J, with 17 bases in between. Germline CDR1 reads GTSNPN; CDR2 reads SVGIG (reference sequence). There are 15 residues in the CDR3. The CDR3 sequence: CAWTGPGLASYEQYF. The sequenced CDR3 bases are TGTGCCTGGACCGGCCCGGGACTCGCTTCCTACGAG.

Turning to this clone: Coverage ceases 3 residues before the CDR3 finishes, and the germline J gene fills in the end. The chain has TRBV6-2 or TRBV6-3 and TRBJ2-5; tentative D call: TRBD1 (6 bases). Trimming shortened V by 6 bases and J by 2 bases, and 10 bases separated the two germline ends. Germline CDR1 and CDR2: MNHEY and SVGEGT. The CDR3 has 13 residues. Partial CDR3 DNA: TGTGCCAGCAGCCGGGACACGCAAGAGACC. It yields the protein CASSRDTQET. The full CDR3 protein reads CASSRDTQETQYF.

Concerning this clone itself: The CDR3 is cut off 3 residues early in the read; its end comes from the germline J gene. The rearrangement uses TRBV11-2 and TRBJ1-5, with a tentative D call TRBD1 (6 bases). Germline CDR1 is SGHAT and CDR2 is FQNNGV. Trimming took 3 bases from V and 7 from J, leaving 16 bases between them. The CDR3 is 15 residues long. The CDR3 reads CASSLDHREGQPQHF. The DNA read from the CDR3 is TGTGCCAGCAGCTTGGACCACAGGGAGGGACAGCCC.

Concerning this clone: Coverage ceases 3 residues before the CDR3 finishes, and the germline J gene fills in the end. The J gene is TRBJ2-1, the V gene TRBV19; no reliable D call. The CDR3 totals 13 residues. Deletions cut 5 bases from V and 6 bases from J, with 11 bases between. From germline, CDR1 is LNHDA and CDR2 SQIVND (reference sequence). The CDR3 sequence is CASSSSRANEQFF. The CDR3 DNA, read in part, is TGTGCCAGTAGTTCCTCAAGGGCCAATGAG.

As concerns this clone: The read ends 3 residues early relative to the CDR3; the germline J gene fills the gap. The chain carries TRBV6-2 or TRBV6-3 and TRBJ1-5; D gene ambiguous. The V and J ends lost 2 bases and 0 bases respectively, with 8 bases between them. CDR3 length: 15 amino acids. Per the germline V gene, CDR1 is MNHEY and CDR2 is SVGEGT. CDR3 protein: CASSYAEYSNQPQHF. The CDR3 bases that were read are TGTGCCAGCAGTTACGCGGAATATAGCAATCAGCCC.

With regard to this clone: The missing CDR3 end, 3 residues past where the read stops, is filled in from the germline J gene. The rearrangement uses TRBV11-3 and TRBJ2-1; D is perhaps TRBD2 (5 bases). Looked up from germline, CDR1 is SGHNT and CDR2 is YENEEA. V shed 5 bases and J shed 3 bases, with 8 bases lying between them. CDR3 size: 13 residues. The CDR3 bases that were read are TGTGCCAGCAGCCGGACTCACTACAATGAG. It specifies CASSRTHYNE. The entire CDR3 protein reads CASSRTHYNEQFF.

Worth noting for this clone: The read terminates 3 residues ahead of where the CDR3 ends, so the germline J gene completes it. This rearrangement joins TRBV12-3 or TRBV12-4 to TRBJ1-6, with unresolved D. V lost 5 bases and J lost 10, with 12 bases in between. This CDR3 is 13 amino acids long. Incomplete CDR3 DNA: TGTGCCAGCAGTCCCAACATCGGGTCACCC. Encoded protein: CASSPNIGSP. From start to end, the CDR3 is CASSPNIGSPLHF.

Comments on this clone: The read falls 3 residues short of the CDR3 end, and the missing part is taken from the germline J gene. The chain is built from TRBV6-1 and TRBJ2-1; weak D call: TRBD2 (6 bases). Germline V gene lookup returns CDR1 MNHNS and CDR2 SASEGT. This CDR3 has 15 amino acids. V was clipped by 1 base and J by 8 bases, with 15 bases between them. The CDR3 bases that were read are TGTGCCAGCAGTGAAGGGAGGGTTCTGATATATGAG. This encodes CASSEGRVLIYE. The CDR3 reads in full as CASSEGRVLIYEQFF.

For this clone: With the read ending 3 residues before the CDR3 end, the germline J gene is used to fill in that end. The gene calls are TRBV4-1 and TRBJ1-4; TRBD1 aligns across 12 bases. The CDR3 runs 18 residues. The V segment lost 4 bases and the J segment 1 base; nucleotides outside the gene matches: 7. Germline values: CDR1 MGHRA, CDR2 YSYEKL. The CDR3 protein is CASSLRDRGRVTNEKLFF. Incomplete CDR3 DNA: TGCGCCAGCAGCCTCCGGGACAGGGGGCGGGTAACTAATGAAAAA.

Comment on this clone: The read terminates 3 residues ahead of where the CDR3 ends, so the germline J gene completes it. The chain carries TRBV28 and TRBJ2-1; 7 bases fit TRBD1. The germline V gene has CDR1 MDHEN and CDR2 SYDVKM. V was clipped by 3 bases and J by 7 bases; unmatched bases: 9. The CDR3 extends over 15 amino acids. The sequenced part of the CDR3 DNA is TGTGCCAGCAGTTTTCAGACAGGGTCTCTAAATGAG. Protein product: CASSFQTGSLNE. The whole CDR3 protein is CASSFQTGSLNEQFF.

Remarks on this clone: The read is 3 residues too short to cover the CDR3 end, so that end is filled in from the germline J gene. This rearrangement joins TRBV6-1 to TRBJ2-1, with 7 bases fitting TRBD1. Germline CDR1 MNHNS, CDR2 SASEGT. The CDR3 consists of 14 residues. J lost 4 bases, V lost 4 bases, and 4 bases had no gene match. The DNA read from the CDR3 is TGTGCCAGCAGTGGACAGGGCCCTTACAATGAG. Amino acid sequence: CASSGQGPYNE. The full CDR3 sequence reads CASSGQGPYNEQFF.

Concerning this clone: The read falls 3 residues short of the CDR3 end, and the missing part is taken from the germline J gene. The rearrangement links TRBV20-1 to TRBJ1-4; 7 bases fit TRBD1. V was pared by 5 bases and J by 4 bases, with 7 bases of the junction left unmatched. The CDR3 runs to 14 residues. CDR1 is DFQATT and CDR2 is SNEGSKA in the germline V gene (reference sequence). The CDR3 region is CSARRTGNNEKLFF. The sequenced part of the CDR3 DNA is TGCAGTGCTCGTAGGACAGGAAATAATGAAAAA.

A note on this clone: The read ends 3 residues early relative to the CDR3; the germline J gene fills the gap. The V gene is TRBV7-6, the J gene TRBJ2-3; TRBD2 agrees at 14 bases. This CDR3 is 18 amino acids long. The ends lost 4 bases at V and 3 bases at J; junction bases unmatched: 9. Germline loops: CDR1 SGHVS, CDR2 FNYEAQ. The DNA read from the CDR3 is TGTGCCAGCAGCTCCCTCGCCGGGACTAGCGGGAGTACAGATACG. This gives the protein CASSSLAGTSGSTDT. The whole CDR3 sequence is CASSSLAGTSGSTDTQYF.

A word on this clone: From the germline J gene comes the end of the CDR3, since the read stops 3 residues before it. The chain combines TRBV2 with TRBJ1-1; the D gene is possibly TRBD1 (5 bases). The CDR3 has 17 amino acids. Germline V lookup: CDR1 SNHLY, CDR2 FYNNEI. The V gene lost 5 bases and the J gene lost 3 bases, with 22 bases spanning the gap. CDR3 amino acids: CASSYGTERGMDTEAFF. CDR3 DNA, as far as it was read: TGTGCCAGCAGTTACGGGACGGAGCGGGGAATGGACACTGAA.

As for this clone: The read terminates 3 residues ahead of where the CDR3 ends, so the germline J gene completes it. The rearrangement links TRBV5-4 to TRBJ2-6; 7 bases map to TRBD1. Germline assignment: CDR1 SGHNT and CDR2 YYREEE (reference sequence). The V and J ends lost 4 bases and 0 bases, in that order; junction bases with no gene match: 4. The CDR3 sequence is 16 residues long. The CDR3: CASSGRTGSGANVLTF. The part of the CDR3 DNA that was read is TGTGCCAGCAGCGGGCGGACAGGCTCTGGGGCCAACGTC.

Measured by frequency, this clone is medium-sized. Read sequence stops 3 residues before the CDR3 end, and the germline J gene provides the missing end. V usage is TRBV18 and J usage is TRBJ2-5; 10 nucleotides align to TRBD2. Germline-derived CDR1 and CDR2 are KGHSH and LQKENI. The ends lost 6 bases at V and 2 bases at J; junction bases unmatched: 6. The length of the CDR3 is 15 residues. The DNA read from the CDR3 is TGTGCCAGCTCTCGACTAGCGGGTTCACAAGAGACC. Translation: CASSRLAGSQET. The whole CDR3 is CASSRLAGSQETQYF.

The CDR3 spells CASSFRVVGNTQYF. Partial CDR3 DNA: TGCGCCAGCAGCTTCCGGGTCGTCGGAAATACG. V usage is TRBV5-1 and J usage is TRBJ2-3, with D unclear. The read is 3 residues too short to cover the CDR3 end, so that end is filled in from the germline J gene. This CDR3 contains 14 residues. Trimming left V 2 bases short and J 7 bases short, with 14 bases between. Looked up from germline, CDR1 is SGHRS and CDR2 is YFSETQ.

Of note for this clone: Sequencing ends 3 residues short of the CDR3 end; the germline J gene provides the rest. V and J are TRBV7-9 and TRBJ2-1; 11 bases line up with TRBD2. The CDR3 has 15 residues. Per the germline V gene, CDR1 is SEHNR and CDR2 is FQNEAQ (reference sequence). After removal of 1 base from V and 9 bases from J, the junction contained 5 bases not matched to a gene. CDR3 amino acids: CASSLELAGASEQFF. Partial CDR3 DNA: TGTGCCAGCAGCTTAGAACTAGCGGGAGCTAGTGAG.

Comment on this clone: The read terminates 3 residues ahead of where the CDR3 ends, so the germline J gene completes it. The chain uses TRBV7-9 and TRBJ2-3; TRBD2 might be the D (6 bases). Germline CDR1 SEHNR, CDR2 FQNEAQ (reference sequence). Trimming cost V 4 bases and J 2 bases, with 10 bases left between them. This CDR3 spans 14 amino acids. This CDR3 reads CASSYSGNTDTQYF. Incomplete CDR3 DNA: TGTGCCAGCAGCTATAGCGGTAACACAGATACG.